This T cell receptor (beta chain) comes out of a study of CDR3 diversity in severe acne. TCRdb used MiXCR to reprocess the PCR reads, holding one entry per CDR3 protein. The sample lists roughly 100,000 distinct CDR3 sequences; roughly 51% were seen once. V shed 6 bases, J shed 6 bases, and the junction held 16 bases outside the gene matches. The CDR3 consists of 16 residues. The sequencing sample was made of blood. The rearrangement uses TRBV12-3 or TRBV12-4 and TRBJ2-7; TRBD1 matches at 8 bases. The TCR originated in a male donor with acne. The CDR3 reads CASSVGPGQGSGEQYF. The CDR3 coding sequence is TGTGCCAGCAGCGTAGGCCCCGGACAGGGCTCGGGCGAGCAGTACTTC.